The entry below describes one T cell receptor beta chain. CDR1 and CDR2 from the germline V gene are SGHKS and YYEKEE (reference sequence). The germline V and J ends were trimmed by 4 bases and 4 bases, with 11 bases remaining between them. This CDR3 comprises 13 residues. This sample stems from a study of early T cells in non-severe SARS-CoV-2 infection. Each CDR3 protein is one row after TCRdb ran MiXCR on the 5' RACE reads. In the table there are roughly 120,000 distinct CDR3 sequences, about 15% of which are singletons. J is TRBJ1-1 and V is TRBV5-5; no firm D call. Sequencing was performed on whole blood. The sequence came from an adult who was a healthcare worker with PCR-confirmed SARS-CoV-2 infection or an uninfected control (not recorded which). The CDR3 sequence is CASSLTLSTEAFF. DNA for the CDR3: TGTGCCAGCAGCCTGACCCTAAGCACTGAAGCTTTCTTT.